The 11 T cell receptor beta chains below all came from one sample that was sequenced in a study of glioma-infiltrating T cells after dendritic cell vaccination. Libraries were prepared by immunoSEQ multiplex PCR; TCRdb keeps only in-frame clonotypes and omits some of them. The table has 80,000 to 100,000 clones, about 80% seen once. The sequenced sample was blood, obtained before dendritic cell vaccination. All receptors derive from a human donor with glioblastoma.

This clone was detected a few times. The V call is TRBV18, the J call TRBJ1-3; 7 bases map to TRBD1. V dropped 4 bases and J dropped 2; count of bases not matched to a gene: 5. The CDR3 length is 15 residues. Germline CDR1 is KGHSH and CDR2 is LQKENI. The CDR3 DNA follows: TGTGCCAGCTCACTTACTACAGGGGCTGGAAACACCATATATTTT. This codes for CASSLTTGAGNTIYF. Based on the CDR3 plus reference TRBV18 and TRBJ1-3, the full variable domain is NAGVMQNPRHLVRRRGQEARLRCSPMKGHSHVYWYRQLPEEGLKFMVYLQKENIIDESGMPKERFSAEFPKEGPSILRIQQVVRGDSAAYFCASSLTTGAGNTIYFGEGSWLTVV.

The gene calls are TRBV11-1 and TRBJ1-6, with D perhaps TRBD1 (5 bases). Deletions cut 5 bases from V and 4 bases from J, with 15 bases between. This CDR3 spans 16 amino acids. CDR1 and CDR2 from the germline V gene are SGHAT and FQDESV (reference sequence). The CDR3 is CASSLGADLYNSPLHF. CDR3 nucleotide sequence: TGTGCCAGCAGCCTAGGGGCCGATCTATATAATTCACCCCTCCACTTT.

The J gene is TRBJ2-3, the V gene TRBV7-9; D not certain. CDR1 SEHNR and CDR2 FQNEAQ come from the germline V gene (reference sequence). The V end lost 3 bases, the J end lost 4 bases, and 11 bases lay between the germline ends. This CDR3 is 14 amino acids long. In nucleotides, the CDR3 is TGTGCCAGCAGCTTTTCCCCCAACTCAGATACGCAGTATTTT. Translated, it gives CASSFSPNSDTQYF.

Here the CDR3 reads CASRVLVNTGELFF. The CDR3, as DNA: TGTGCCAGCAGGGTTCTAGTAAACACCGGGGAGCTGTTTTTT. V is TRBV6-5 and J is TRBJ2-2; D gene unclear. The V end was cut by 6 bases, the J end by 2 bases, with 10 bases between. Germline assignment: CDR1 MNHEY and CDR2 SVGAGI. CDR3 length: 14 residues.

The chain recombines TRBV30 with TRBJ1-1, with 7 bases identical to TRBD1. CDR1 and CDR2 from the germline V gene are GTSNPN and SVGIG (reference sequence). This CDR3 region has 15 residues. V shed 3 bases and J 0 bases; nucleotides not matched to a gene: 7. This CDR3 is CAWRGTQGVNTEAFF. For the CDR3, the DNA is TGTGCCTGGAGAGGAACTCAGGGGGTGAACACTGAAGCTTTCTTT.

Only one count was recorded for this clone. The V and J genes are TRBV30 and TRBJ2-2; D might be TRBD1 (6 bases). The CDR3 is 21 amino acids. The ends were cut back, 3 bases at V and 5 bases at J, with 34 bases in the middle. Germline V lookup: CDR1 GTSNPN, CDR2 SVGIG (reference sequence). The CDR3 DNA sequence: TGTGCCTGGAGGTTTTTCTTGCAACGAACAGGGAATGGCGTGAAAACCGGGGAGCTGTTTTTT. Its protein is CAWRFFLQRTGNGVKTGELFF.

This chain connects TRBV5-1 to TRBJ1-2; 9 bases align to TRBD1. CDR3 length: 16 residues. The trim removed 4 bases at V and 7 bases at J, leaving 14 bases unmatched. Germline lookup yields CDR1 SGHRS and CDR2 YFSETQ. The DNA for the CDR3 is TGCGCCAGCAGCCAAAGTCCCGGGACAGGGAATTTTGGCTACACCTTC. Translating it yields CASSQSPGTGNFGYTF.

The chain uses TRBV7-3 and TRBJ2-7; TRBD2 aligns across 8 bases. With V trimmed by 5 bases and J by 7 bases, 16 bases remained unmatched. The CDR3 runs 16 residues. Looked up from germline, CDR1 is SGHTA and CDR2 is FQGTGA. CDR3 amino acids: CASSHGGGTILVEQYF. CDR3 nucleotides: TGTGCCAGCAGCCACGGGGGGGGGACTATCCTCGTGGAGCAGTACTTC.

This clone has a handful of counts. The V gene is TRBV2, the J gene TRBJ2-7; TRBD2 might be the D (6 bases). Germline CDR1 and CDR2: SNHLY and FYNNEI. The length of the CDR3 is 16 residues. V was clipped by 5 bases and J by 4 bases, with 21 bases between them. In DNA form, the CDR3 reads TGTGCCAGCAGTCCTCCCCACGGGGGAGTAAGGTACGAGCAGTACTTC. Its protein product is CASSPPHGGVRYEQYF.

The rearrangement uses TRBV20-1 and TRBJ2-5, with unresolved D. The CDR3 is 11 amino acids. CDR1 and CDR2 from the germline V gene are DFQATT and SNEGSKA (reference sequence). V shed 3 bases and J shed 5 bases, with 7 bases lying between them. The CDR3, as DNA: TGCAGTGCTAGGTTGGGCGAGACCCAGTACTTC. Its translation is CSARLGETQYF.

The CDR3 protein is CASSLYEAGELFF. The CDR3 DNA sequence: TGCGCCAGCAGCTTGTACGAGGCCGGGGAGCTGTTTTTT. This chain joins TRBV5-1 and TRBJ2-2, with D unclear. Germline CDR1 SGHRS, CDR2 YFSETQ. The germline V and J ends were trimmed by 1 base and 6 bases, with 7 bases remaining between them. CDR3 length: 13 amino acids.